What follows are 30 T cell receptor beta chains derived from one specimen sequenced in a study of blood T cells in healthy people across ages. Sample-barcoded 5' priming and a J-beta primer mix drove a second PCR of 7 to 11 cycles. TCRdb reprocessed the 5' RACE reads with MiXCR, giving one entry per CDR3 protein. Altogether 700,000 to 850,000 distinct CDR3 sequences are present, roughly 35% being singletons, with the ten largest covering around 13%. Sequenced sample: blood. These receptor sequences come from a man between 18 and 35 years old in good health.

This clonotype has a single count. A much larger clonotype is one base distant, so this may be a read error. The genes are TRBV5-1 and TRBJ2-7; D possibly corresponds to TRBD2 (5 bases). V was shortened by 0 bases and J by 12 bases, with 31 bases between the two germline ends. This CDR3 spans 18 amino acids. Germline values: CDR1 SGHRS, CDR2 YFSETQ. CDR3 sequence reads: CASSLGTFIFSDTETRYF. In DNA form, the CDR3 reads TGCGCCAGCAGCTTGGGGACTTTTATTTTTAGTGATACGGAGACCCGGTACTTC.

The chain recombines TRBV6-6 with TRBJ1-1; 8 positions match TRBD1. The V gene end was trimmed by 8 bases and the J gene end by 6 bases; junction bases not matched to a gene: 5. The CDR3 runs to 12 residues. Germline V gene lookup returns CDR1 MNHNY and CDR2 SVGAGI (reference sequence). CDR3 bases: TGTGCCAGCGCGCAGGGGGCACCTGAAGCTTTCTTT. Protein sequence: CASAQGAPEAFF.

The chain is built from TRBV4-3 and TRBJ1-4; D is unresolved. The CDR3 loop spans 15 amino acids. Looked up from germline, CDR1 is LGHNA and CDR2 is YSLEER. V lost 0 bases and J lost 6, with 11 bases in between. CDR3 DNA: TGCGCCAGCAGCCAAGATCCTATGGAGGATGAAAAACTGTTTTTT. Residues: CASSQDPMEDEKLFF.

This clonotype has a handful of counts. The chain uses TRBV18 and TRBJ2-3; D is uncertain. CDR1 and CDR2 (germline): KGHSH, LQKENI. Trimming removed 4 bases from V and 1 base from J, with 12 bases in between. This CDR3 has 15 residues. The CDR3 coding sequence is TGTGCCAGCTCACTACGCCAGGCCGGCACAGATACGCAGTATTTT. As protein: CASSLRQAGTDTQYF.

Comments on this clonotype: This may be a read error, as it is one base from a much larger clone. Since no conserved phenylalanine or tryptophan closes the CDR3, a read error is the likely cause. The J gene is TRBJ2-6, the V gene TRBV20-1, with 7 bases fitting TRBD1. Germline V CDR1 and CDR2: DFQATT, SNEGSKA (reference sequence). The CDR3 sequence is 16 residues long. After removal of 5 bases from V and 0 bases from J, the junction contained 7 bases not matched to a gene. The CDR3 bases are TGCAGTGCTCGCGGACAGGTCCGCTCTGGGGCCAACGTCCTGACTTTG. This sequence encodes CSARGQVRSGANVLTL.

This clonotype has only a few counts. This rearrangement joins TRBV5-1 to TRBJ2-3; 7 nucleotides align to TRBD1. There are 15 residues in the CDR3. The V and J ends lost 2 bases and 4 bases, in that order; junction bases with no gene match: 7. Germline CDR1 SGHRS, CDR2 YFSETQ. The DNA for the CDR3 is TGCGCCAGCAGCTTAAGGACAGGCGCGGCAGATACGCAGTATTTT. Translation gives CASSLRTGAADTQYF.

The chain recombines TRBV7-8 with TRBJ2-1, with D hard to call. V was clipped by 5 bases and J by 10 bases, with 12 bases between them. CDR1 and CDR2 from the germline V gene are SGHVS and FQNEAQ. The CDR3 extends over 12 amino acids. The DNA of the CDR3 is TGTGCCAGCAGCGTAGTTCGTCCCGAGCAGTTCTTC. Its translation: CASSVVRPEQFF. The entire variable domain, with the rest obtained from reference TRBV7-8 and TRBJ2-1, is as follows: GAGVSQSPRYKVAKRGQDVALRCDPISGHVSLFWYQQALGQGPEFLTYFQNEAQLDKSGLPSDRFFAERPEGSVSTLKIQRTQQEDSAVYLCASSVVRPEQFFGPGTRLTVL.

This clonotype was recorded a few times. The CDR3: CASSLAGRTEFNEKLFF. CDR3 DNA: TGTGCCAGCAGCTTAGCAGGAAGGACAGAGTTTAATGAAAAACTGTTTTTT. This chain joins TRBV7-2 and TRBJ1-4; possible D gene TRBD1, 6 bases. Germline CDR1 SGHTA, CDR2 FQGNSA. The CDR3 totals 17 residues. V lost 0 bases and J lost 4, with 15 bases in between.

This chain joins TRBV20-1 and TRBJ1-1; 8 bases line up with TRBD1. Germline V gene sequence: CDR1 DFQATT, CDR2 SNEGSKA (reference sequence). V was pared by 2 bases and J by 11 bases, with 7 bases of the junction left unmatched. CDR3 size: 12 residues. The CDR3, as DNA: TGCAGTGCTAGAAATCAGGGGGCGAGGGCTTTCTTT. Its translation is CSARNQGARAFF.

This clonotype was recorded a few times. The genes are TRBV20-1 and TRBJ1-2; D perhaps matches TRBD1 (5 bases). The CDR3 runs to 13 residues. Trimming took 4 bases from V and 3 from J, leaving 12 bases between them. Germline V gene data show CDR1 as DFQATT and CDR2 as SNEGSKA (reference sequence). CDR3 amino acids: CSAMLTGDYGYTF. The DNA of the CDR3 is TGCAGTGCTATGTTGACGGGGGACTATGGCTACACCTTC.

This chain links TRBV4-1 with TRBJ2-1, with 7 bases matching TRBD2. This CDR3 region has 13 residues. Trimming cost V 3 bases and J 15 bases; bases outside gene matches: 11. Germline V CDR1 and CDR2: MGHRA, YSYEKL. The CDR3 spells CASSQVGGVIVFF. The DNA for the CDR3 is TGCGCCAGCAGCCAGGTGGGGGGGGTAATCGTGTTCTTC.

For this clonotype: Since a much larger clone is just one base distant, this may be a read error. The genes are TRBV10-3 and TRBJ2-1; D is unresolved. There are 15 residues in the CDR3. Germline V gene sequence: CDR1 ENHRY, CDR2 SYGVKD. The CDR3 loop reads CAISEGPHSSNEQFF. In DNA, the CDR3 is TGTGCCATCAGTGAAGGCCCACACTCCTCCAATGAGCAGTTCTTC.

The rearrangement joins TRBV29-1 to TRBJ1-2; 11 bases line up with TRBD1. Germline V gene sequence: CDR1 SQVTM, CDR2 ANQGSEA. There are 13 residues in the CDR3. Trimming at V came to 7 bases and at J to 3 bases, leaving 4 bases not matched to a gene. DNA of the CDR3: TGCAGCGGGACAGGGGGCGCGGACTATGGCTACACCTTC. It codes for CSGTGGADYGYTF.

The chain combines TRBV14 with TRBJ2-3; 10 bases line up with TRBD1. Unmatched junction bases numbered 11, after V lost 4 bases and J lost 1 base. CDR3 length: 18 amino acids. Germline values: CDR1 SGHDN, CDR2 FVKESK. The CDR3 reads CASSRRTGGPHRTDTQYF. The DNA of the CDR3 is TGTGCCAGCAGCCGACGGACAGGGGGTCCTCATCGCACAGATACGCAGTATTTT.

This clonotype was picked up many times. V and J are TRBV28 and TRBJ2-3; D gene uncertain. Trimming stripped 4 bases from V and 1 base from J, with 12 bases between. Germline CDR1 MDHEN, CDR2 SYDVKM. CDR3 size: 15 residues. Here the CDR3 DNA reads TGTGCCAGCAGTTCCCGCTCTGGCGGCACAGATACGCAGTATTTT. This translates into CASSSRSGGTDTQYF. Filled out from reference TRBV28 and TRBJ2-3, the complete variable domain reads DVKVTQSSRYLVKRTGEKVFLECVQDMDHENMFWYRQDPGLGLRLIYFSYDVKMKEKGDIPEGYSVSREKKERFSLILESASTNQTSMYLCASSSRSGGTDTQYFGPGTRLTVL.

This clonotype was observed many times. Written as DNA, the CDR3 is TGCAGCGTTGGGTCTGTCTCCTACGAGCAGTACTTC. Residues: CSVGSVSYEQYF. The gene calls are TRBV29-1 and TRBJ2-7; D remains unclear. The CDR3 consists of 12 residues. Germline V gives CDR1 SQVTM, CDR2 ANQGSEA. Deletions cut 4 bases from V and 0 bases from J, with 7 bases between.

This clonotype has at least ten counts. This rearrangement joins TRBV27 to TRBJ2-7; 7 bases align to TRBD2. The CDR3 extends over 17 amino acids. The V gene end was trimmed by 2 bases and the J gene end by 2 bases; junction bases not matched to a gene: 12. CDR1 is MNHEY, CDR2 SMNVEV, per germline (reference sequence). CDR3 protein: CASSLRPRAGAPYEQYF. CDR3 coding DNA: TGTGCCAGCAGTTTACGGCCCAGGGCGGGAGCCCCCTACGAGCAGTACTTC.

The genes are TRBV7-2 and TRBJ2-5, with D unclear. The ends were cut back, 7 bases at V and 3 bases at J, with 18 bases in the middle. Per the germline V gene, CDR1 is SGHTA and CDR2 is FQGNSA. This CDR3 contains 15 residues. The CDR3, as DNA: TGTGCCAGCACCTCGCTCGGCTCTCCGAAAGAGACCCAGTACTTC. Translated: CASTSLGSPKETQYF. Filled out from reference TRBV7-2 and TRBJ2-5, the complete variable domain reads GAGVSQSPSNKVTEKGKDVELRCDPISGHTALYWYRQSLGQGLEFLIYFQGNSAPDKSGLPSDRFSAERTGGSVSTLTIQRTQQEDSAVYLCASTSLGSPKETQYFGPGTRLLVL.

This clonotype has a count of ten or more. The CDR3 bases are TGTGCCAGCAGCCGAATCGGCGGGCATCGTGGCTACACCTTC. It yields the protein CASSRIGGHRGYTF. The rearrangement joins TRBV3-1 to TRBJ1-2; D gene uncertain. Trimming pared 4 bases from V and 7 bases from J, leaving 16 bases between. Germline assignment: CDR1 LGHDT and CDR2 YNNKEL (reference sequence). This CDR3 is built from 14 residues.

The chain recombines TRBV20-1 with TRBJ1-1; D is perhaps TRBD1 (5 bases). The V end was cut by 3 bases, the J end by 0 bases, with 8 bases between. Germline CDR1 reads DFQATT; CDR2 reads SNEGSKA (reference sequence). There are 13 residues in the CDR3. CDR3 coding DNA: TGCAGTGCTAGTCGACAGTTGAACACTGAAGCTTTCTTT. Translating it yields CSASRQLNTEAFF.

This clonotype occurred many times. This chain joins TRBV10-3 and TRBJ2-5; possibly TRBD1 for D (6 bases). Germline V CDR1 and CDR2: ENHRY, SYGVKD. V lost 6 bases to trimming and J lost 1 base, with 12 bases between them. The CDR3 runs 14 residues. The CDR3 protein is CAISPGQSQETQYF. In DNA form, the CDR3 reads TGTGCCATCAGCCCCGGACAGAGCCAAGAGACCCAGTACTTC.

The chain couples TRBV7-2 to TRBJ1-2; TRBD1 aligns across 10 bases. Germline assignment: CDR1 SGHTA and CDR2 FQGNSA. The CDR3 is 17 residues long. V was pared by 6 bases and J by 5 bases, with 15 bases of the junction left unmatched. DNA of the CDR3: TGTGCCAGCAGGACTTACGATACCGACAGGGGGCTATATGGCTACACCTTC. Protein: CASRTYDTDRGLYGYTF.

This clonotype was picked up many times. In DNA, the CDR3 is TGTGCCAGCAGCTTAGATCGCGAGCAGGGCACAGATACGCAGTATTTT. Encoded protein: CASSLDREQGTDTQYF. The chain employs TRBV7-8 and TRBJ2-3, with D unclear. Between the trimmed V and J ends, which lost 1 base and 1 base, there was a span of 12 bases. Looked up from germline, CDR1 is SGHVS and CDR2 is FQNEAQ. CDR3 length equals 16 residues.

This clonotype was counted only a few times. The V call is TRBV4-2, the J call TRBJ1-1; possible D gene TRBD1, 5 bases. The V gene's germline CDR1 is LGHNA and CDR2 YNFKEQ. The V end lost 0 bases, the J end lost 4 bases, and 12 bases lay between the germline ends. The CDR3 covers 15 residues. The chain's CDR3 is CASSQDAGQGTEAFF. The CDR3 region has the DNA TGTGCCAGCAGCCAAGATGCAGGGCAGGGCACTGAAGCTTTCTTT.

Many counts were recorded for this clonotype. The V call is TRBV7-2, the J call TRBJ2-7; 7 bases are shared with TRBD2. The CDR3 extends over 15 amino acids. Germline V lookup: CDR1 SGHTA, CDR2 FQGNSA. The V and J ends lost 5 bases and 2 bases, in that order; junction bases with no gene match: 9. CDR3 DNA: TGTGCCAGCAGCCCCCGCAGCGGGGCCCCCTACGAGCAGTACTTC. Translation: CASSPRSGAPYEQYF.

About this clonotype itself: A much larger clonotype is one base distant, so this may be a read error. The CDR3 DNA is TGTGCCAGCAACGTAGCTTCGGGGGGCGCCTACAATGAGCAGTTCTTC. Amino acid sequence: CASNVASGGAYNEQFF. The chain joins TRBV9 to TRBJ2-1; D is perhaps TRBD2 (7 bases). This CDR3 is 16 amino acids long. Germline values: CDR1 SGDLS, CDR2 YYNGEE.

Worth noting for this clonotype: This sequence may be a read error, since a much larger clone differs from it by one base. The chain joins TRBV10-3 to TRBJ2-1, with 7 nucleotides matching TRBD2. The J call may be faulty, since TRBJ2-7 better matches the DNA end. Germline V CDR1 and CDR2: ENHRY, SYGVKD. The CDR3 extends over 13 amino acids. The CDR3 DNA follows: TGTGCCACCGGCGGGAGCTCCTACAATGAGCAGTACTTC. This translates into CATGGSSYNEQYF.

The genes are TRBV24-1 and TRBJ2-3; possibly TRBD1 or TRBD2 for D (5 bases each). The V gene lost 3 bases and the J gene lost 9 bases, with 21 bases spanning the gap. From germline, CDR1 is KGHDR and CDR2 SFDVKD. The CDR3 is 16 residues long. For the CDR3, the DNA is TGTGCCACCAGTGATCGGGACCAAAGGGTGGCGGAGACGCAGTATTTT. Protein product: CATSDRDQRVAETQYF.

This clonotype was seen ten or more times. The chain links TRBV11-2 to TRBJ2-5, with no clear D. There are 11 residues in the CDR3. CDR1 SGHAT and CDR2 FQNNGV come from the germline V gene. V lost 6 bases and J 4 bases, leaving 6 bases between the germline ends. CDR3 sequence reads: CASRRGETQYF. CDR3 nucleotide sequence: TGTGCCAGCAGAAGAGGAGAGACCCAGTACTTC.

V is TRBV30 and J is TRBJ1-1, with 8 bases fitting TRBD1. Germline-derived CDR1 and CDR2 are GTSNPN and SVGIG (reference sequence). Trimming at V came to 4 bases and at J to 1 base, leaving 8 bases not matched to a gene. CDR3 length: 15 amino acids. The CDR3 bases are TGTGCCTGGACTGGACAGGGCCGGGGGAACACTGAAGCTTTCTTT. Its protein product is CAWTGQGRGNTEAFF.